The 12 T cell receptor beta chains below come from one sample, sequenced in a study of blood T cell repertoires in COVID-19. The data were produced by immunoSEQ multiplex PCR, yet TCRdb's version contains in-frame clones alone and is incomplete. The sample shows a few hundred thousand clones, under 85% of them seen only once. The specimen was PBMCs or T cells enriched from blood (not recorded which). The receptors were gathered from a woman between 45 and 60 years old who had recovered from COVID-19.

The CDR3 DNA is TGTGCCAGCAGTTACTCGGCAGTTCCCTATAATTCACCCCTCCACTTT. Translated: CASSYSAVPYNSPLHF. The V and J genes are TRBV6-2 or TRBV6-3 and TRBJ1-6; no clear D gene. Trimming stripped 0 bases from V and 2 bases from J, with 8 bases between. In germline, CDR1 is MNHEY, CDR2 SVGEGT. The CDR3 has 16 residues.

This CDR3 reads CASSQGVQGARNQPQHF. The CDR3 DNA is TGTGCCAGCAGCCAAGGAGTTCAGGGGGCTCGTAATCAGCCCCAGCATTTT. The V and J genes are TRBV3-1 (or the pseudogene TRBV3-2) and TRBJ1-5; 8 bases are shared with TRBD1. Germline CDR1 LGHDT, CDR2 YNNKEL (reference sequence). V lost 1 base and J lost 4; bases outside the gene matches: 9. The CDR3 consists of 17 residues.

The chain has TRBV3-1 (or the pseudogene TRBV3-2) and TRBJ2-5; D not resolved. The CDR3 runs to 14 residues. With 1 base removed from V and 5 bases from J, the gap between germline ends came to 11 bases. Germline-derived CDR1 and CDR2 are LGHDT and YNNKEL (reference sequence). The CDR3 DNA reads as TGTGCCAGCAGCCAAGTCACCCGCCAGGAGACCCAGTACTTC. It codes for CASSQVTRQETQYF.

The CDR3 DNA reads TGTGCCAGCAGCGTAGGGGCAGTCAATTCACCCCTCCACTTT. As protein: CASSVGAVNSPLHF. This chain uses TRBV9 with TRBJ1-6, with unresolved D. The CDR3 is made up of 14 amino acids. V was pared by 0 bases and J by 7 bases, with 8 bases between. Germline V lookup: CDR1 SGDLS, CDR2 YYNGEE.

This sequence joins TRBV4-2 and TRBJ2-1, with TRBD1 identical over 11 bases. The trim removed 2 bases at V and 4 bases at J, leaving 4 bases unmatched. This CDR3 has 16 residues. CDR1 LGHNA and CDR2 YNFKEQ come from the germline V gene. This CDR3 reads CASSQTGQGVYNEQFF. The CDR3 DNA reads TGTGCCAGCAGCCAAACGGGACAGGGGGTTTACAATGAGCAGTTCTTC.

The chain joins TRBV19 to TRBJ2-1, with 8 bases matching TRBD2. Germline loops: CDR1 LNHDA, CDR2 SQIVND (reference sequence). The J segment lost 2 bases and the V segment lost 10 bases, leaving 7 bases of the junction unmatched. The CDR3 is 14 amino acids. CDR3 in amino acids: CATSTSATYNEQFF. The DNA of the CDR3 is TGTGCCACTTCGACTAGCGCTACCTACAATGAGCAGTTCTTC.

The sample holds one count of this clone. The chain's CDR3 is CASSFSGQGVEAFF. The DNA of the CDR3 is TGTGCCAGCAGTTTCTCCGGACAGGGGGTAGAAGCTTTCTTT. The V and J genes are TRBV28 and TRBJ1-1; 10 bases agree with TRBD1. The CDR3 extends over 14 amino acids. Germline V CDR1 and CDR2: MDHEN, SYDVKM. V lost 3 bases, J lost 8 bases, and 6 bases stayed unmatched.

This clone was counted once. The V call is TRBV6-2 or TRBV6-3, the J call TRBJ1-6; 8 bases line up with TRBD1. Per germline, CDR1 MNHEY and CDR2 SVGEGT. The CDR3 is 15 residues long. Unmatched junction bases numbered 9, after V lost 6 bases and J lost 8 bases. The CDR3: CASSYPGGLDSPLHF. The CDR3 DNA follows: TGTGCCAGCAGCTATCCAGGGGGCCTAGATTCACCCCTCCACTTT.

A single count supports this clone. The V call is TRBV3-1 (or the pseudogene TRBV3-2), the J call TRBJ2-1, with TRBD2 matching 8 bases. Trimming at V came to 1 base and at J to 1 base, leaving 3 bases not matched to a gene. The CDR3 runs to 16 residues. Looked up from germline, CDR1 is LGHDT and CDR2 is YNNKEL (reference sequence). This CDR3 is CASSQGTGGSYNEQFF. In nucleotides, the CDR3 is TGTGCCAGCAGCCAAGGGACGGGGGGGTCCTACAATGAGCAGTTCTTC.

A single count supports this clone. This chain connects TRBV5-8 to TRBJ1-1; D gene unclear. There are 14 residues in the CDR3. Germline-derived CDR1 and CDR2 are SGHTS and YDEGEE. V was cut by 4 bases and J by 5 bases, with 15 bases left in between. The CDR3 loop reads CASSLAREGTEAFF. The CDR3 nucleotides read TGTGCCAGCAGCCTAGCCCGGGAGGGTACTGAAGCTTTCTTT.

V gene TRBV11-2 combines with J gene TRBJ1-1; 7 bases agree with TRBD1. V trimming: 6 bases; J trimming: 1 base; junction bases outside the gene matches: 8. The CDR3 covers 15 residues. The V gene's germline CDR1 is SGHAT and CDR2 FQNNGV. CDR3 sequence (DNA): TGTGCCAGCAGGTCACCGGGACAGAAGAACACTGAAGCTTTCTTT. The encoded protein is CASRSPGQKNTEAFF.

The J gene is TRBJ2-7, the V gene TRBV9; 9 positions match TRBD1. CDR3 size: 18 residues. The germline V gene encodes CDR1 SGDLS and CDR2 YYNGEE. Germline trimming cut 4 bases from V and 4 bases from J; bases unmatched to any gene: 18. For the CDR3, the DNA is TGTGCCAGCAGCCTCCATACAGGGGGCTCTCTTAGTCCATACGAGCAGTACTTC. Protein sequence: CASSLHTGGSLSPYEQYF.